This T cell receptor (beta chain) was captured by sequencing in a study of regulatory T cells in long-lasting Graves disease. Through Arm-PCR of CDR3 regions and iRepertoire HTBI primers, TCR beta libraries were built. MiXCR, run by TCRdb on the multiplex PCR reads, gives a single entry per CDR3 protein. The sample gives 450,000 or so distinct CDR3 sequences, roughly 23% of which show up once; around 13% is in the top ten. Sample time point: persistent/refractory GD, antithyroid drugs over 5 years with positive TRAb. The authors made the TCR library using RNA they extracted from PBMCs. Study-wide results and caveats: Less diverse TCR repertoires were seen in persistent Graves' patients than in newly diagnosed ones. Researchers reported studying only peripheral blood, not thyroid tissue.

The CDR3 is made up of 13 amino acids. Germline trimming cut 2 bases from V and 6 bases from J; bases unmatched to any gene: 3. Germline V gene data show CDR1 as SGHAT and CDR2 as FQNNGV. This clonotype was detected ten times or more. Its specificity is unknown. The gene calls are TRBV11-2 and TRBJ2-7, with 8 bases lining up with TRBD2. The sample consisted of peripheral blood mononuclear cells (PBMCs), taken when the disease was refractory, from a patient treated with antithyroid drugs. The receptor comes from a female donor with Graves disease. For the CDR3, the DNA is TGTGCCAGCAGCTTACCCCGGGAGGGCGAGCAGTACTTC. It is translated as CASSLPREGEQYF.